One sample yielded the 27 T cell receptor beta chains listed below, sequenced in a study of blood T cell repertoires in COVID-19. Libraries were prepared by immunoSEQ multiplex PCR; TCRdb keeps only in-frame clonotypes and omits some of them. The sample has 450,000 or so clones; about 90% are singletons. Specimen: peripheral blood. The source of these receptors is a man aged 18 to 29 with COVID-19, enrolled during active disease.

This chain connects TRBV14 to TRBJ2-3; the match to TRBD1 covers 9 bases. V lost 6 bases and J lost 8; bases outside the gene matches: 9. CDR1 is SGHDN and CDR2 is FVKESK in the germline V gene. The CDR3 loop spans 14 amino acids. The CDR3: CASSRTGASGTQYF. CDR3 bases: TGTGCCAGCAGTCGGACAGGGGCGAGCGGTACGCAGTATTTT. Full variable domain (outside the CDR3, taken from reference TRBV14 and TRBJ2-3): EAGVTQFPSHSVIEKGQTVTLRCDPISGHDNLYWYRRVMGKEIKFLLHFVKESKQDESGMPNNRFLAERTGGTYSTLKVQPAELEDSGVYFCASSRTGASGTQYFGPGTRLTVL.

This clone was found a few times. This chain joins TRBV28 and TRBJ2-5; TRBD2 aligns across 10 bases. After removal of 3 bases from V and 5 bases from J, the junction contained 18 bases not matched to a gene. Germline-derived CDR1 and CDR2 are MDHEN and SYDVKM. The CDR3 sequence is 19 residues long. CDR3 in amino acids: CASSFSAGGPRGGQETQYF. The CDR3 DNA reads TGTGCCAGCAGTTTCTCAGCGGGAGGGCCGAGGGGGGGGCAGGAGACCCAGTACTTC.

The V call is TRBV6-5, the J call TRBJ1-5, with D perhaps matching TRBD1 (6 bases). Germline-derived CDR1 and CDR2 are MNHEY and SVGAGI. Trimming left V 2 bases short and J 4 bases short, with 9 bases between. The CDR3 is 14 residues long. The CDR3 is CASSYDRRNQPQHF. The CDR3 DNA is TGTGCCAGCAGTTACGACAGGAGGAATCAGCCCCAGCATTTT.

The chain carries TRBV19 and TRBJ2-1; possibly TRBD1 for D (5 bases). Germline V gene sequence: CDR1 LNHDA, CDR2 SQIVND (reference sequence). The V gene lost 5 bases and the J gene lost 8 bases, with 16 bases spanning the gap. The CDR3 covers 14 residues. The CDR3, as DNA: TGTGCCAGTAGTGTATCAGGGTTTTTGGATGAGCAGTTCTTC. Amino acids: CASSVSGFLDEQFF.

V usage is TRBV9 and J usage is TRBJ2-1; 7 nucleotides match TRBD2. Losses at the gene ends were 0 bases for V and 4 bases for J; bases not matched to a gene: 7. Germline CDR1 and CDR2: SGDLS and YYNGEE. The CDR3 runs 16 residues. CDR3 sequence: CASSVDQRDGYNEQFF. CDR3 DNA sequence: TGTGCCAGCAGCGTAGACCAGCGGGATGGGTACAATGAGCAGTTCTTC.

The genes are TRBV19 and TRBJ1-5, with 8 bases fitting TRBD1. This CDR3 has 16 amino acids. In germline, CDR1 is LNHDA, CDR2 SQIVND (reference sequence). Trimming at V came to 4 bases and at J to 5 bases, leaving 10 bases not matched to a gene. CDR3 nucleotides: TGTGCCAGTAGTAGAGGGGGCAGGGGGCGCGATCAGCCCCAGCATTTT. As protein: CASSRGGRGRDQPQHF.

The rearrangement uses TRBV11-2 and TRBJ2-4, with D unclear. The CDR3 totals 16 residues. From germline, CDR1 is SGHAT and CDR2 FQNNGV. V lost 5 bases to trimming and J lost 0 bases, with 14 bases between them. CDR3 protein: CASSGNRVLAKNIQYF. In nucleotides, the CDR3 is TGTGCCAGCAGCGGCAACAGAGTGCTAGCCAAAAACATTCAGTACTTC. Together with reference TRBV11-2 and TRBJ2-4, the CDR3 gives the full variable domain: EAGVAQSPRYKIIEKRQSVAFWCNPISGHATLYWYQQILGQGPKLLIQFQNNGVVDDSQLPKDRFSAERLKGVDSTLKIQPAKLEDSAVYLCASSGNRVLAKNIQYFGAGTRLSVL.

This chain links TRBV7-2 with TRBJ2-4; the match to TRBD2 covers 9 bases. The CDR3 has 14 residues. The germline gives CDR1 SGHTA, CDR2 FQGNSA. The J segment lost 9 bases and the V segment lost 7 bases, leaving 10 bases of the junction unmatched. The CDR3 DNA sequence: TGTGCCAGCAAGACCGGGACTAGCAGTTTCATTCAGTACTTC. Protein product: CASKTGTSSFIQYF.

The J gene is TRBJ2-3, the V gene TRBV4-1, with 7 bases that match TRBD2. V lost 4 bases, J lost 5 bases, and 15 bases stayed unmatched. This CDR3 is 17 amino acids long. The germline CDR1 and CDR2 sequences are MGHRA and YSYEKL. Here the CDR3 reads CASSPRPLAVEGDTQYF. DNA of the CDR3: TGCGCCAGCAGCCCTCGCCCTCTAGCGGTTGAGGGAGATACGCAGTATTTT.

The genes are TRBV9 and TRBJ2-2; 9 bases align to TRBD1. Germline loops: CDR1 SGDLS, CDR2 YYNGEE. The V segment lost 3 bases and the J segment 7 bases; nucleotides outside the gene matches: 13. This CDR3 spans 17 amino acids. For the CDR3, the DNA is TGTGCCAGCAGCGCACCGGGACAGGGTAGCGAAGGCGGGGAGCTGTTTTTT. Translating gives CASSAPGQGSEGGELFF.

The rearrangement joins TRBV6-1 to TRBJ2-2; 7 nucleotides align to TRBD1. Trimming at V came to 4 bases and at J to 5 bases, leaving 10 bases not matched to a gene. The CDR3 loop spans 16 amino acids. Per germline, CDR1 MNHNS and CDR2 SASEGT. The CDR3 DNA reads TGTGCCAGCAGTGTTTACCGGGACAGAATAACCGGGGAGCTGTTTTTT. Translated, it gives CASSVYRDRITGELFF.

This chain uses TRBV20-1 with TRBJ2-3; 10 nucleotides match TRBD2. Germline assignment: CDR1 DFQATT and CDR2 SNEGSKA (reference sequence). V trimming: 3 bases; J trimming: 2 bases; junction bases outside the gene matches: 5. CDR3 length: 15 amino acids. The CDR3 is CSASHGTSVTDTQYF. The DNA for the CDR3 is TGCAGTGCTAGTCACGGGACTAGCGTCACAGATACGCAGTATTTT.

This clone has just one count. This chain links TRBV5-4 with TRBJ2-1, with a possible D match to TRBD1 (6 bases). V gave up 0 bases and J gave up 0 bases, with 7 bases separating them. The CDR3 consists of 15 residues. Germline V gene data show CDR1 as SGHNT and CDR2 as YYREEE (reference sequence). This CDR3 is CASSLGGGSYNEQFF. In DNA, the CDR3 is TGTGCCAGCAGCTTGGGAGGGGGCTCCTACAATGAGCAGTTCTTC.

V usage is TRBV5-1 and J usage is TRBJ1-4; 7 bases map to TRBD1. Per germline, CDR1 SGHRS and CDR2 YFSETQ. V lost 1 base, J lost 7 bases, and 10 bases stayed unmatched. The CDR3 is made up of 16 amino acids. This chain's CDR3 is CASSLSSETGIEKLFF. CDR3 in DNA: TGCGCCAGCAGCTTGTCATCTGAGACAGGGATTGAAAAACTGTTTTTT.

The V call is TRBV7-9, the J call TRBJ2-3; 12 bases line up with TRBD2. Germline lookup yields CDR1 SEHNR and CDR2 FQNEAQ (reference sequence). CDR3 size: 18 residues. The V segment lost 3 bases and the J segment 1 base; nucleotides outside the gene matches: 8. The CDR3 loop is CASSLTSGSRWGTDTQYF. The CDR3 DNA sequence: TGTGCCAGCAGCTTGACTAGCGGGAGTCGCTGGGGCACAGATACGCAGTATTTT.

The chain couples TRBV4-2 to TRBJ2-1, with D possibly matching TRBD2 (6 bases). Trimming took 0 bases from V and 9 from J, leaving 12 bases between them. Germline V gene data show CDR1 as LGHNA and CDR2 as YNFKEQ. This CDR3 comprises 14 residues. The chain's CDR3 is CASSQDVRGGEQFF. CDR3 nucleotides: TGTGCCAGCAGCCAAGATGTGCGGGGTGGTGAGCAGTTCTTC.

This chain links TRBV7-9 with TRBJ2-3; D gene unclear. V lost 3 bases, J lost 2 bases, and 6 bases lay in between. CDR1 is SEHNR and CDR2 is FQNEAQ in the germline V gene (reference sequence). CDR3 length: 13 amino acids. The CDR3 nucleotides read TGTGCCAGCAGCTTCCCCTACACAGATACGCAGTATTTT. Translation: CASSFPYTDTQYF.

In this sample, this clone turned up once. This chain connects TRBV6-5 to TRBJ2-4; possible D gene TRBD1, 5 bases. Germline CDR1 and CDR2: MNHEY and SVGAGI. Trimming removed 8 bases at V and 8 bases at J, with 10 bases between. This CDR3 has 11 residues. The CDR3 nucleotides are TGTGCCAGCGGGGCTTTAGACATTCAGTACTTC. Amino acids: CASGALDIQYF.

The chain couples TRBV2 to TRBJ1-5; D might be TRBD1 (5 bases). The V end was cut by 7 bases, the J end by 7 bases, with 14 bases between. From germline, CDR1 is SNHLY and CDR2 FYNNEI. This CDR3 is built from 13 residues. The CDR3 protein is CASNVRVGQPQHF. In DNA form, the CDR3 reads TGTGCCAGCAATGTCAGGGTAGGGCAGCCCCAGCATTTT.

The V call is TRBV6-5, the J call TRBJ2-7, with 9 positions matching TRBD1. The V gene end was trimmed by 7 bases and the J gene end by 2 bases; junction bases not matched to a gene: 6. The germline V gene has CDR1 MNHEY and CDR2 SVGAGI. The CDR3 totals 14 residues. The CDR3 DNA reads TGTGCCAGCACCCTGGACAGGGGTCCCTACGAGCAGTACTTC. Translating it yields CASTLDRGPYEQYF.

This rearrangement joins TRBV7-2 to TRBJ2-7; D may be TRBD2 (6 bases). Germline V gives CDR1 SGHTA, CDR2 FQGNSA. Trimming left V 5 bases short and J 1 base short, with 9 bases between. The CDR3 length is 13 residues. The CDR3 protein is CASSPGGSYEQYF. CDR3 nucleotides: TGTGCCAGCAGCCCCGGGGGATCCTACGAGCAGTACTTC.

This chain joins TRBV7-8 and TRBJ1-1; tentatively, D is TRBD1 (5 bases). In germline, CDR1 is SGHVS, CDR2 FQNEAQ. This CDR3 is built from 14 residues. V lost 5 bases, J lost 0 bases, and 10 bases lay in between. CDR3 loop: CASSPGHLNTEAFF. In nucleotides, the CDR3 is TGTGCCAGCAGCCCAGGACACTTGAACACTGAAGCTTTCTTT. The entire variable domain, with the rest obtained from reference TRBV7-8 and TRBJ1-1, is as follows: GAGVSQSPRYKVAKRGQDVALRCDPISGHVSLFWYQQALGQGPEFLTYFQNEAQLDKSGLPSDRFFAERPEGSVSTLKIQRTQQEDSAVYLCASSPGHLNTEAFFGQGTRLTVV.

The CDR3 protein is CASSWGLAESGFEQYF. The CDR3 DNA sequence: TGTGCCAGCAGCTGGGGCCTAGCGGAGTCGGGGTTCGAGCAGTACTTC. This chain connects TRBV5-4 to TRBJ2-7; 7 bases line up with TRBD2. Germline lookup yields CDR1 SGHNT and CDR2 YYREEE (reference sequence). V was clipped by 3 bases and J by 6 bases; unmatched bases: 15. The CDR3 loop spans 16 amino acids.

The chain couples TRBV5-1 to TRBJ1-1; no firm D call. V lost 1 base and J lost 0, with 10 bases in between. Germline values: CDR1 SGHRS, CDR2 YFSETQ. The CDR3 is made up of 15 amino acids. The CDR3 sequence: CASSLMDFMNTEAFF. In nucleotides, the CDR3 is TGCGCCAGCAGCTTGATGGACTTCATGAACACTGAAGCTTTCTTT.

The chain links TRBV6-5 to TRBJ2-5; the match to TRBD2 covers 11 bases. V was clipped by 6 bases and J by 2 bases; unmatched bases: 5. CDR3 length: 15 residues. The V gene's germline CDR1 is MNHEY and CDR2 SVGAGI. CDR3 residues: CASSPGTSGQETQYF. Here the CDR3 DNA reads TGTGCCAGCAGCCCAGGGACTAGCGGACAAGAGACCCAGTACTTC.

This rearrangement joins TRBV6-1 to TRBJ1-4, with D maybe TRBD1 (6 bases). CDR3 length equals 14 residues. Germline-derived CDR1 and CDR2 are MNHNS and SASEGT. The V end lost 6 bases, the J end lost 3 bases, and 11 bases lay between the germline ends. The CDR3 bases are TGTGCCAGCAGGAGGACAGAAGCTAATGAAAAACTGTTTTTT. It translates to CASRRTEANEKLFF.

J is TRBJ2-7 and V is TRBV30; tentative D call: TRBD1 (6 bases). Trimming stripped 1 base from V and 5 bases from J, with 12 bases between. The length of the CDR3 is 13 residues. CDR1 is GTSNPN and CDR2 is SVGIG in the germline V gene (reference sequence). In DNA, the CDR3 is TGTGCCTGGAGTGGGGGACATACGAACGAGCAGTACTTC. Translated, it gives CAWSGGHTNEQYF.